The clone carrying this TCR beta chain was seen a handful of times. Its antigen is currently unknown. This sample is part of a study of T cells after yellow fever vaccination. Findings of the study overall: It was a weaker secondary response, yet one that peaked faster, at day 5 versus 15. Most primary-vaccination clones reappeared after the booster (approximately 95% CD4, 75% to 90% CD8).

V was clipped by 0 bases and J by 4 bases, with 18 bases between them. This CDR3 is built from 17 residues. Germline CDR1 MGHRA, CDR2 YSYEKL. TCRdb reanalysed the 5' RACE reads using MiXCR and keeps one entry per CDR3 protein. The profile shows about 300,000 distinct CDR3 sequences, approximately 10% of them singletons. V gene TRBV4-1 combines with J gene TRBJ1-2; no firm D call. The material was CD4+ T cells sorted from PBMCs, obtained 5 days after the yellow fever booster vaccination. The source is a man between 18 and 35 years old who received the YFV17D yellow fever vaccine. CDR3 nucleotides: TGCGCCAGCAGCCAAGATGGGCCCTTGGACGGCCCCTATGGCTACACCTTC. Residues: CASSQDGPLDGPYGYTF.